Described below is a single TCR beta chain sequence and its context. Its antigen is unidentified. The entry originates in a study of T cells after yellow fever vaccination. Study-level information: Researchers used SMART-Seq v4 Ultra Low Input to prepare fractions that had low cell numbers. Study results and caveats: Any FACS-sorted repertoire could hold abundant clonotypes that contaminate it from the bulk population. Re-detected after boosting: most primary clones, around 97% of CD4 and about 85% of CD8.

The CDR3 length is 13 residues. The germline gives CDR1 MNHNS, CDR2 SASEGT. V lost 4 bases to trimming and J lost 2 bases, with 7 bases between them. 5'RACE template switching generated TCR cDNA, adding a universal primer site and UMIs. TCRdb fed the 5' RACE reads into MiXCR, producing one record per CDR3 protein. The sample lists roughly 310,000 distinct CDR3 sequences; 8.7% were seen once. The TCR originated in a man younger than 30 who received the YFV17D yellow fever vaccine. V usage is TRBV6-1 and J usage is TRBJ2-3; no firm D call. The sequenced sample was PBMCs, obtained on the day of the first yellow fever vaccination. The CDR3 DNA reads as TGTGCCAGCAGTGCCCCCCTCACAGATACGCAGTATTTT. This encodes CASSAPLTDTQYF.